Listed below are T cell receptor beta chains from one sample, sequenced in a study of monozygotic twins with inflammatory bowel disease. TCRdb reprocessed the 5' RACE reads, with one entry per CDR3 protein and no DNA. The sample has approximately 400,000 distinct CDR3 sequences; the top ten hold around 2.5%. What was sequenced was blood. The source is a human donor with ulcerative colitis or Crohn's disease, or a healthy co-twin of an affected twin (not recorded which). Both conserved end residues are part of each CDR3.

CDR3aa	v_gene	j_gene
CASSTGTHEQYF	TRBV28	TRBJ2-7
CASSFFATSGWETQYF	TRBV5-6	TRBJ2-5
CASSRVEGGRPGELFF	TRBV12-3/TRBV12-4	TRBJ2-2
CASSNTGGSEKLFF	TRBV27	TRBJ1-4
CASSQQGANYGYTF	TRBV4-1	TRBJ1-2
CASSQPGQFYEQYF	TRBV3-1	TRBJ2-7
CAWSVASGANNEQFF	TRBV30	TRBJ2-1
CASSQDSGGLNEKLFF	TRBV4-3	TRBJ1-4
CSARVNRSAYSNQPQHF	TRBV20-1	TRBJ1-5
CASSSGGYHTEAFF	TRBV28	TRBJ1-1
CASSFQGDEAFF	TRBV11-2	TRBJ1-1
CASSPGTARDTQYF	TRBV5-1	TRBJ2-3
CASNFAGTDTQYF	TRBV7-2	TRBJ2-3
CASSERGSSYGYTF	TRBV19	TRBJ1-2
CASSPLRYNEQFF	TRBV18	TRBJ2-1
CASSSQPLAGGPGNEQFF	TRBV11-2	TRBJ2-1
CATSRDVVAIIKETQYF	TRBV15	TRBJ2-5
CSVENPGAGDGYTF	TRBV29-1	TRBJ1-2
CASRSGTGGPGANVLTF	TRBV6-1	TRBJ2-6
CATREEGLVGYEQYF	TRBV7-2	TRBJ2-7